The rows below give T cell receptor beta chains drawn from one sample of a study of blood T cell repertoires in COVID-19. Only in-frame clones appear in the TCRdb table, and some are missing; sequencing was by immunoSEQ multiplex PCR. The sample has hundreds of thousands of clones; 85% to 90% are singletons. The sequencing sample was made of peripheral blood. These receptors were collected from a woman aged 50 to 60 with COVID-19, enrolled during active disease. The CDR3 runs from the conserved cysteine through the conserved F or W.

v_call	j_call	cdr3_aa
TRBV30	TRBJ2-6	CAWSGSRQTGANVLTF
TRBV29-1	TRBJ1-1	CSVEDPGQEAFF
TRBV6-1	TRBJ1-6	CASSEAQGQGLGSPLHF
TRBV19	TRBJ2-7	CASRSRRQGGDEQYF
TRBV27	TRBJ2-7	CASSSGTVIYEQYF
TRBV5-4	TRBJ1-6	CASSVDRAESPLHF
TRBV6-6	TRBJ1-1	CASSYPTGMNTEAFF
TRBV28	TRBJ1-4	CASSFSGPGVSEKLFF
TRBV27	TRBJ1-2	CASSFSQGALTGYTF
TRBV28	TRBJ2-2	CASIRDMDTGELFF
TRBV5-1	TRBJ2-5	CASSSTGLVGTQYF
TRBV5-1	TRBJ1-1	CASSLAWADTEAFF
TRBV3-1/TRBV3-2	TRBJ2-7	CASSSGRGYEQYF
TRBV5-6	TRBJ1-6	CASRPGTHNSPLHF
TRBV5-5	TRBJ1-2	CASSSDRAGGYTF
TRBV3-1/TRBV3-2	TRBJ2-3	CASSQGPVSTDTQYF
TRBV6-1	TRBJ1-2	CASSEDRVYGYTF
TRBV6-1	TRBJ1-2	CASSEGGGYGYTF
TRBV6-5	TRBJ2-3	CASSGTRGDTQYF
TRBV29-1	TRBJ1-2	CSVVGDGQGSGYTF
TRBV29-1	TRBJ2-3	CSVSVSDTQYF
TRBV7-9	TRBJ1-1	CASSLAEGIDTEAFF
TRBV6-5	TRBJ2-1	CASSPPGGVKFF
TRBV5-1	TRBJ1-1	CASTNSLNTEAFF
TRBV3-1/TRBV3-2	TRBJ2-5	CASSRTEETQYF
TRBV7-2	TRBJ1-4	CASRTGASNEKLFF
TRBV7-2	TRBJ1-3	CASSLGPQGGNTIYF
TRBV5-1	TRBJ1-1	CASSLAGDREAFF
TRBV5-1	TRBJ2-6	CASRAGGYSGANVLTF
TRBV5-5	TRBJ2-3	CASSYDRGLTDTQYF
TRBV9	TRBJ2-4	CASSPPGTGLRENIQYF
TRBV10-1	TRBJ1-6	CASKEDLSYNSPLHF
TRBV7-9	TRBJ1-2	CASSPGRSDRVDSGYTF
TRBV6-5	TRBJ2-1	CASSFSGGTYNEQFF
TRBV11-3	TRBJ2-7	CASSRGRESYEQYF
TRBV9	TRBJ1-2	CASSAIISGNYGYTF
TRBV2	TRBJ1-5	CASSWLGGGADQPQHF